These T cell receptor beta chains were read from a single sample in a study of T cell repertoires in cytomegalovirus infection. MiXCR was run by TCRdb on the reads, yielding one entry per CDR3 protein. The sample carries around 740,000 distinct CDR3 sequences, 35% recorded once. Sequencing was performed on PBMCs. The receptors originated from a human donor in good health (CMV status not recorded). Some clones in this sample may be carry-over from other donors' samples. CDR3s include the opening cysteine and the closing phenylalanine or tryptophan. Each record gives: clone size, J gene, V gene, D gene, CDR3 DNA, CDR3 protein. A D gene is named only where the DNA matches it firmly. Size is stated for part of the rows, as once, few or many counts, or as a class when the clone is expanded.

>few|TRBJ2-2|TRBV7-6|-
TGTGCCAGCAGCTTACGGGGAATAACGAACACCGGGGAGCTGTTTTTT
CASSLRGITNTGELFF
>few|TRBJ2-7|TRBV12-3/TRBV12-4|-
TGTGCCAGCAGTTCCACAGGGTCTCTGGGGGGAGAGCAGTACTTC
CASSSTGSLGGEQYF
>-|TRBJ1-1|TRBV30|-
TGTGCCTGGAGGGGATTAACGAACACTGAAGCTTTCTTT
CAWRGLTNTEAFF
>many|TRBJ2-5|TRBV7-8|-
TGTGCCAGCAGCCCCGGCGGAGGGCCTTCGACCCAGTACTTC
CASSPGGGPSTQYF
>-|TRBJ1-5|TRBV12-3/TRBV12-4|-
TGTGCCAGCAGTCCAATGAAAAATCAGCCCCAGCATTTT
CASSPMKNQPQHF
>-|TRBJ1-1|TRBV27|TRBD1
TGTGCCAGCAGTTCGCAAACAGGGGGCCACACTGAAGCTTTCTTT
CASSSQTGGHTEAFF
>-|TRBJ2-7|TRBV10-3|-
TGTGCCATCAGTGGAACCCGGGCCGAGCAGTACTTC
CAISGTRAEQYF
>-|TRBJ2-7|TRBV11-1|-
TGTGCCAGCAGCTTTGAGGACACCTACGAGCAGTACTTC
CASSFEDTYEQYF
>-|TRBJ1-1|TRBV5-8|TRBD1
TGTGCCAGCAGCTCGCCCCGGACAGGGAAATTTGAAGCTTTCTTT
CASSSPRTGKFEAFF
>-|TRBJ2-3|TRBV24-1|TRBD1
TGTGCCACCAGTGATTCGCAGGGGGCAACAGATACGCAGTATTTT
CATSDSQGATDTQYF
>-|TRBJ1-4|TRBV20-1|-
TGCAGTGCTCCTGTCCGGGGCGTAAACGAAAAACTGTTTTTT
CSAPVRGVNEKLFF